The 8 T cell receptor beta chains below were found in one sample sequenced in a study of T cells in Graves' hyperthyroidism and ophthalmopathy (dated by TCRdb to between 2017 and 2020). Receptors were amplified or captured by multiplex PCR. TCRdb shows the sequencer as Illumina HiSeq 2000. The TCR beta CDR3 regions were amplified from the RNA transcripts. The first round of RT-PCR for the TCR CDR3 was performed with the HTBI primer set and the Qiagen OneStep RT-PCR kit. TCRdb redid the processing of the public reads, applying fastp at Q25 and MiXCR, and retained in-frame beta chains. CDR3 protein sequences are deduplicated, and each keeps its most common genes and DNA. This sample gives fewer than 750,000 distinct CDR3 sequences in total; under 15% of them show up just once. The ten largest clones take up roughly 4.3% of the sample. The sequencing sample was made of blood. Receptors originate from a woman aged 40 to 50 with Graves' ophthalmopathy.

This clonotype has at least ten counts. V usage is TRBV28 and J usage is TRBJ2-5; D is unclear. The CDR3 contains 13 residues. V lost 5 bases to trimming and J lost 3 bases, with 10 bases between them. Germline CDR1 MDHEN, CDR2 SYDVKM. The CDR3, as DNA: TGTGCCAGCAGTGACGGGTATAAAGAGACCCAGTACTTC. It translates to CASSDGYKETQYF.

There are many counts of this clonotype. V gene TRBV20-1 combines with J gene TRBJ2-7, with D unclear. The germline V gene encodes CDR1 DFQATT and CDR2 SNEGSKA (reference sequence). V was shortened by 3 bases and J by 0 bases, with 9 bases between the two germline ends. This CDR3 is built from 13 residues. The CDR3 protein is CSASIHSSYEQYF. The CDR3 region has the DNA TGCAGTGCTAGTATCCACAGCTCCTACGAGCAGTACTTC.

The chain links TRBV20-1 to TRBJ2-7; TRBD2 matches 8 bases. The CDR3 spans 14 residues. Germline CDR1 reads DFQATT; CDR2 reads SNEGSKA (reference sequence). The J segment lost 4 bases and the V segment lost 2 bases, leaving 7 bases of the junction unmatched. This CDR3 reads CSARRLGLEYEQYF. The CDR3 DNA is TGCAGTGCTAGAAGGTTGGGACTAGAATACGAGCAGTACTTC.

This clonotype was observed at least ten times. The chain combines TRBV5-1 with TRBJ2-5; 7 positions match TRBD2. V was clipped by 0 bases and J by 0 bases; unmatched bases: 2. CDR3 length: 15 residues. Germline V CDR1 and CDR2: SGHRS, YFSETQ. The CDR3, as DNA: TGCGCCAGCAGCTTGGAAAGCGGGGACCAAGAGACCCAGTACTTC. This gives the protein CASSLESGDQETQYF.

This clonotype was detected many times. The V gene is TRBV6-5, the J gene TRBJ1-5; D not certain. The V gene lost 4 bases and the J gene lost 3 bases, with 7 bases spanning the gap. The CDR3 spans 13 residues. Looked up from germline, CDR1 is MNHEY and CDR2 is SVGAGI. The CDR3 region is CASSWRVNQPQHF. As DNA, the CDR3 is TGTGCCAGCAGTTGGAGAGTCAATCAGCCCCAGCATTTT.

This clonotype has ten or more counts. CDR3 sequence reads: CASSLGPNSNQPQHF. CDR3 nucleotide sequence: TGTGCCAGCAGCTTGGGTCCCAATAGCAATCAGCCCCAGCATTTT. The rearrangement joins TRBV5-5 to TRBJ1-5; no clear D gene. The germline V and J ends were trimmed by 0 bases and 0 bases, with 7 bases remaining between them. Germline CDR1 SGHKS, CDR2 YYEKEE (reference sequence). The CDR3 is 15 amino acids.

This clonotype was observed at least ten times. The chain has TRBV15 and TRBJ2-7; the match to TRBD1 covers 7 bases. The CDR3 consists of 17 residues. The J segment lost 3 bases and the V segment lost 3 bases, leaving 14 bases of the junction unmatched. Germline V lookup: CDR1 LNHNV, CDR2 YYDKDF (reference sequence). CDR3 amino acids: CATSSDALGQDFYEQYF. The CDR3 DNA sequence: TGTGCCACCAGCAGTGACGCTCTTGGACAGGACTTCTACGAGCAGTACTTC.

This clonotype has at least ten counts. This sequence joins TRBV7-9 and TRBJ2-7; D may be TRBD1 (5 bases). Germline CDR1 reads SEHNR; CDR2 reads FQNEAQ (reference sequence). The CDR3 has 14 residues. Trimming removed 5 bases at V and 3 bases at J, with 14 bases between. CDR3 sequence reads: CASSIGARGYEQYF. For the CDR3, the DNA is TGTGCCAGCAGCATAGGGGCTAGAGGCTACGAGCAGTACTTC.